One and the same sample provided the 21 T cell receptor beta chains below, sequenced in a study of OX40 agonist ivuxolimab in advanced cancers. The method was the immunoSEQ multiplex PCR assay. The table was pulled from immuneACCESS by TCRdb, which kept in-frame rearrangements only. Such tables lose some clones; where checked, under half of the loss comes from unresolved V genes, and the rest has no known cause. This sample has 57,000 or so clones in its table, and more than 85% of those were observed once. The ten largest clones represent about 17% of the sample. Sequenced material: CD4+ or CD8+ T cells sorted from blood, taken in a trial of the OX40 agonist ivuxolimab. Source of these receptors: an adult with an advanced solid tumor such as melanoma, head and neck, liver or kidney cancer.

The rearrangement joins TRBV9 to TRBJ2-7, with D possibly TRBD1 on 5 matching bases. Germline-derived CDR1 and CDR2 are SGDLS and YYNGEE. Deletions cut 2 bases from V and 3 bases from J, with 9 bases between. The CDR3 extends over 13 amino acids. The CDR3 DNA reads TGTGCCAGCAGCGTCTCTCAGGGCTACGAGCAGTACTTC. Translation gives CASSVSQGYEQYF.

The chain links TRBV6-5 to TRBJ1-1; TRBD1 matches 7 bases. Germline-derived CDR1 and CDR2 are MNHEY and SVGAGI. V lost 0 bases, J lost 2 bases, and 3 bases stayed unmatched. The CDR3 spans 15 residues. CDR3 amino acids: CASSYSRGDNTEAFF. CDR3 sequence (DNA): TGTGCCAGCAGTTACTCCAGGGGGGATAACACTGAAGCTTTCTTT.

The rearrangement joins TRBV19 to TRBJ2-7; 9 bases align to TRBD1. J gave up 3 bases and V 5 bases, and 11 bases lay outside the gene matches. The CDR3 has 16 residues. Germline assignment: CDR1 LNHDA and CDR2 SQIVND (reference sequence). CDR3: CASSASGTGPIYEQYF. For the CDR3, the DNA is TGTGCCAGTAGTGCATCCGGGACAGGGCCCATCTACGAGCAGTACTTC.

The J gene is TRBJ1-2, the V gene TRBV25-1; D unclear. In germline, CDR1 is MGHDK, CDR2 SYGVNS. Trimming removed 4 bases at V and 4 bases at J, with 10 bases between. The CDR3 has 13 amino acids. DNA for the CDR3: TGTGCCAGCAGTGCTCCAGCGGGCTATGGCTACACCTTC. It yields the protein CASSAPAGYGYTF.

This rearrangement joins TRBV5-6 to TRBJ2-5; D not resolved. Matching the DNA end better, TRBJ2-7 makes the J call doubtful. This CDR3 comprises 13 residues. Germline lookup yields CDR1 SGHDT and CDR2 YYEEEE. The CDR3 nucleotides are TGTGCCAGCAGCTTGGCCGTCGGCTACGAGCAGTACTTC. It translates to CASSLAVGYEQYF.

The chain combines TRBV7-9 with TRBJ2-7; perhaps D is TRBD1 or TRBD2 (5 bases each). Germline CDR1 reads SEHNR; CDR2 reads FQNEAQ (reference sequence). V was cut by 4 bases and J by 7 bases, with 14 bases left in between. The CDR3 consists of 13 residues. DNA for the CDR3: TGTGCCAGCAGCTCCCCCTCGGGGACGGAGCAGTACTTC. This encodes CASSSPSGTEQYF.

This chain joins TRBV21-1 and TRBJ2-7; the listed D gene, TRBD1, was not tested against the DNA. TRBV21-1 is reported as a pseudogene. The CDR3 spans 16 residues. CDR3 DNA sequence: TGTGCCAGCAGCAAAGCCGGGACAGGGCAGACCTACGAGCAGTACTTC. Protein sequence: CASSKAGTGQTYEQYF.

The CDR3, as DNA: TGTGCCAGCTCACCGCCTAGCGGACTCTCCTACAATGAGCAGTTCTTC. This gives the protein CASSPPSGLSYNEQFF. The rearrangement joins TRBV18 to TRBJ2-1; TRBD2 matches 7 bases. The germline V gene has CDR1 KGHSH and CDR2 LQKENI. V was clipped by 3 bases and J by 0 bases; unmatched bases: 5. The CDR3 has 16 residues. The whole variable domain, filled in from reference TRBV18 and TRBJ2-1, reads NAGVMQNPRHLVRRRGQEARLRCSPMKGHSHVYWYRQLPEEGLKFMVYLQKENIIDESGMPKERFSAEFPKEGPSILRIQQVVRGDSAAYFCASSPPSGLSYNEQFFGPGTRLTVL.

This chain connects TRBV5-4 to TRBJ2-7; D uncertain. Trimming pared 4 bases from V and 2 bases from J, leaving 16 bases between. This CDR3 has 15 residues. Germline lookup yields CDR1 SGHNT and CDR2 YYREEE (reference sequence). CDR3 loop: CASSPVGPGTYEQYF. The DNA of the CDR3 is TGTGCCAGCAGCCCGGTGGGTCCTGGGACCTACGAGCAGTACTTC.

This clone was observed a handful of times. The V gene is TRBV7-9, the J gene TRBJ2-7; 8 bases are shared with TRBD1. CDR1 and CDR2 (germline): SEHNR, FQNEAQ (reference sequence). V dropped 5 bases and J dropped 9; count of bases not matched to a gene: 0. The CDR3 covers 10 residues. The CDR3 is CASSGTGQYF. CDR3 DNA: TGTGCCAGCAGCGGGACAGGGCAGTACTTC.

The gene calls are TRBV27 and TRBJ2-7; D is perhaps TRBD1 (5 bases). CDR1 MNHEY and CDR2 SMNVEV come from the germline V gene (reference sequence). This CDR3 is 16 amino acids long. V dropped 3 bases and J dropped 4 bases, with 19 bases sitting between them. The CDR3 sequence: CASSFSLGPATYEQYF. The DNA of the CDR3 is TGTGCCAGCAGTTTTTCGTTGGGGCCGGCCACTTACGAGCAGTACTTC.

This rearrangement joins TRBV9 to TRBJ2-5; weak D call: TRBD2 (5 bases). With 4 bases removed from V and 1 base from J, the gap between germline ends came to 17 bases. The CDR3 loop spans 16 amino acids. Germline V gene sequence: CDR1 SGDLS, CDR2 YYNGEE. This CDR3 reads CASSPRRGGSQETQYF. Written as DNA, the CDR3 is TGTGCCAGCAGCCCACGCAGAGGCGGGTCCCAAGAGACCCAGTACTTC. Full variable domain (missing parts from reference TRBV9 and TRBJ2-5): DSGVTQTPKHLITATGQRVTLRCSPRSGDLSVYWYQQSLDQGLQFLIQYYNGEERAKGNILERFSAQQFPDLHSELNLSSLELGDSALYFCASSPRRGGSQETQYFGPGTRLLVL.

The chain joins TRBV5-6 to TRBJ2-7; D might be TRBD1 (5 bases). Trimming shortened V by 0 bases and J by 5 bases, and 9 bases separated the two germline ends. Germline V gene data show CDR1 as SGHDT and CDR2 as YYEEEE. The CDR3 runs 13 residues. The CDR3 here is CASSLEVQDEQYF. DNA of the CDR3: TGTGCCAGCAGCTTGGAGGTACAGGACGAGCAGTACTTC.

The V and J genes are TRBV10-3 and TRBJ2-5, with 8 bases lining up with TRBD1. V shed 9 bases and J 2 bases; nucleotides not matched to a gene: 5. Germline CDR1 ENHRY, CDR2 SYGVKD. The CDR3 consists of 13 residues. This chain's CDR3 is CAIRQGSQETQYF. CDR3 coding DNA: TGTGCCATTCGACAGGGGAGTCAAGAGACCCAGTACTTC.

The chain couples TRBV7-2 to TRBJ2-3; D might be TRBD1 or TRBD2, each matching 6 bases. The CDR3 consists of 13 residues. The ends were cut back, 7 bases at V and 5 bases at J, with 13 bases in the middle. The germline CDR1 and CDR2 sequences are SGHTA and FQGNSA. DNA of the CDR3: TGTGCCAGCAATGGGGGGCCGGGAGATACGCAGTATTTT. Translated: CASNGGPGDTQYF.

This chain uses TRBV18 with TRBJ1-2, with D possibly TRBD1 on 5 matching bases. V gave up 1 base and J gave up 2 bases, with 8 bases separating them. This CDR3 spans 14 amino acids. Looked up from germline, CDR1 is KGHSH and CDR2 is LQKENI. CDR3 loop: CASSPLDRNYGYTF. The CDR3 coding sequence is TGTGCCAGCTCACCACTAGACAGAAACTATGGCTACACCTTC.

The rearrangement uses TRBV6-6 and TRBJ2-7, with no clear D. This CDR3 contains 12 residues. V lost 2 bases and J lost 2, with 4 bases in between. The V gene's germline CDR1 is MNHNY and CDR2 SVGAGI (reference sequence). This CDR3 reads CASSYLPYEQYF. DNA for the CDR3: TGTGCCAGCAGTTACCTTCCCTACGAGCAGTACTTC.

Regarding this clone: The germline gene is not matched at one end of the junction; a read error may be the cause. This chain uses TRBV9 with TRBJ2-7; D remains unclear. The CDR3 is made up of 15 amino acids. Germline V CDR1 and CDR2: SGDLS, YYNGEE. The CDR3: CASSVGGRASSEQYF. The DNA of the CDR3 is TGTGCCAGCAGCGTAGGCGGCAGAGCCTCCTCCGAGCAGTACTTC. Full variable domain (missing parts from reference TRBV9 and TRBJ2-7): DSGVTQTPKHLITATGQRVTLRCSPRSGDLSVYWYQQSLDQGLQFLIQYYNGEERAKGNILERFSAQQFPDLHSELNLSSLELGDSALYFCASSVGGRASSEQYFGPGTRLTVT.

The chain couples TRBV27 to TRBJ2-2; D is perhaps TRBD1 (6 bases). This CDR3 comprises 14 residues. The V gene's germline CDR1 is MNHEY and CDR2 SMNVEV (reference sequence). V was shortened by 2 bases and J by 7 bases, with 11 bases between the two germline ends. This CDR3 is CASSLAEGGGELFF. The CDR3 coding sequence is TGTGCCAGCAGTTTAGCGGAAGGGGGCGGGGAGCTGTTTTTT.

The chain recombines TRBV6-5 with TRBJ2-7, with D unclear. The CDR3 contains 13 residues. Trimming took 6 bases from V and 4 from J, leaving 13 bases between them. Looked up from germline, CDR1 is MNHEY and CDR2 is SVGAGI. In DNA, the CDR3 is TGTGCCAGCAGCCAGTCGGGTTTGTACGAGCAGTACTTC. Its protein is CASSQSGLYEQYF.

CDR3 DNA sequence: TGTGCCAGCAGTTTAATTTCAGGGACGAACTATGGCTACACCTTC. This gives the protein CASSLISGTNYGYTF. The V call is TRBV27, the J call TRBJ1-2; perhaps TRBD1 as D (5 bases). This CDR3 has 15 amino acids. V was clipped by 2 bases and J by 2 bases, with 12 bases between them. Germline V gene data show CDR1 as MNHEY and CDR2 as SMNVEV (reference sequence).